The source of this TCR beta chain is a study of T cell repertoires in cytomegalovirus infection. This CDR3 spans 16 amino acids. Germline V gene sequence: CDR1 SGHDT, CDR2 YYEEEE. V dropped 4 bases and J dropped 5 bases, with 22 bases sitting between them. Concerning this clonotype itself: As yet, its antigen is unknown.

Broader study findings: CMV-specific TCR beta clonotypes restricted by HLA-C were the ones dominating the ex vivo response.

Using its own MiXCR run on the reads, TCRdb lists one record per CDR3 protein. The sample holds fewer than 900,000 distinct CDR3 sequences, almost 30% seen once. V usage is TRBV5-6 and J usage is TRBJ2-7; D perhaps matches TRBD2 (5 bases). The sequencing used cultured CD8+ T cells from PBMCs, collected from culture after CMV antigen stimulation. The clonotype comes from a human donor in good health (CMV status not recorded). Some clones in this sample may be carry-over from other donors' samples. In DNA form, the CDR3 reads TGTGCCAGCAGCCGTTGGGCGGGTCCTCACCTTAACGAGCAGTACTTC. It translates to CASSRWAGPHLNEQYF.